Shown below are 9 T cell receptor beta chains from a single sample sequenced in a study of cytomegalovirus exposure and HLA in healthy donors (TCRdb year 2017). The library was produced with the immunoSEQ multiplex PCR assay. The multiplex PCR relied on a mix of 60 forward primers for TCR Vbeta segments and 13 reverse primers for TCR Jbeta segments. TCRdb stores this immuneACCESS table with in-frame sequences only. Part of the clones is absent; in the studies checked, under half of the shortfall reflects unresolved V genes, and no reason is known for the rest. The sample data list roughly 120,000 clones, and over 60% of these were observed just once. The top ten constitute about 8.2% of the sample. The sample consisted of PBMCs. These receptors all come from a woman in her thirties or forties in good health and CMV-seropositive.

This clone has only a few counts. This sequence joins TRBV11-2 and TRBJ1-5; D is unclear. The CDR3 totals 13 residues. Per the germline V gene, CDR1 is SGHAT and CDR2 is FQNNGV. V was pared by 3 bases and J by 6 bases, with 9 bases between. In DNA, the CDR3 is TGTGCCAGCAGCTTTGAGGCCGGTCAGCCCCAGCATTTT. Translating it yields CASSFEAGQPQHF.

The chain uses TRBV2 and TRBJ1-4, with D unresolved. V was cut by 3 bases and J by 4 bases, with 9 bases left in between. The CDR3 runs to 14 residues. CDR1 and CDR2 from the germline V gene are SNHLY and FYNNEI. The CDR3 region has the DNA TGTGCCAGCAGTGATCCCGGGGATAATGAAAAACTGTTTTTT. Translating gives CASSDPGDNEKLFF. The full variable domain, in which reference TRBV2 and TRBJ1-4 provide the parts outside the CDR3, is EPEVTQTPSHQVTQMGQEVILRCVPISNHLYFYWYRQILGQKVEFLVSFYNNEISEKSEIFDDQFSVERPDGSNFTLKIRSTKLEDSAMYFCASSDPGDNEKLFFGSGTQLSVL.

The CDR3 sequence: CASSPRQSVTEAFF. Written as DNA, the CDR3 is TGTGCCAGCAGTCCCAGACAATCGGTCACTGAAGCTTTCTTT. This rearrangement joins TRBV6-1 to TRBJ1-1; D uncertain. This CDR3 region has 14 residues. The V end was cut by 5 bases, the J end by 4 bases, with 14 bases between. Germline CDR1 and CDR2: MNHNS and SASEGT.

The CDR3 sequence: CASLMRRYNEQFF. CDR3 DNA sequence: TGTGCCAGCTTAATGAGGAGGTACAATGAGCAGTTCTTC. The chain combines TRBV2 with TRBJ2-1; TRBD2 is a possible D gene (5 bases). The CDR3 is 13 residues long. Germline loops: CDR1 SNHLY, CDR2 FYNNEI. Trimming took off 8 bases at V and 4 bases at J, with 12 bases between the two ends.

The chain couples TRBV19 to TRBJ1-4, with a possible D match to TRBD1 (5 bases). The CDR3 is made up of 14 amino acids. Germline V gene lookup returns CDR1 LNHDA and CDR2 SQIVND (reference sequence). V lost 0 bases and J 5 bases, leaving 7 bases between the germline ends. The CDR3 reads CASSIEGVNEKLFF. The CDR3, as DNA: TGTGCCAGTAGTATAGAAGGGGTAAATGAAAAACTGTTTTTT.

CDR3 loop: CASSQDTLGGANYGYTF. The CDR3 DNA is TGCGCCAGCAGCCAAGATACCCTCGGGGGAGCTAACTATGGCTACACCTTC. The chain has TRBV4-3 and TRBJ1-2; a weak D match, TRBD1 (5 bases). CDR3 length: 17 amino acids. Germline values: CDR1 LGHNA, CDR2 YSLEER. The V gene lost 0 bases and the J gene lost 0 bases, with 14 bases spanning the gap.

This clone showed up just once. The genes are TRBV4-3 and TRBJ1-4, with 7 bases identical to TRBD1. Germline V gives CDR1 LGHNA, CDR2 YSLEER. The CDR3 sequence is 15 residues long. V was pared by 1 base and J by 8 bases, with 7 bases of the junction left unmatched. The CDR3 region is CASSQARGLGEKLFF. In DNA form, the CDR3 reads TGCGCCAGCAGCCAAGCGAGGGGGCTCGGGGAAAAACTGTTTTTT.

The chain carries TRBV4-1 and TRBJ2-3, with a tentative D call TRBD2 (5 bases). Per the germline V gene, CDR1 is MGHRA and CDR2 is YSYEKL. Trimming removed 5 bases from V and 2 bases from J, with 14 bases in between. This CDR3 spans 15 amino acids. This CDR3 reads CASSSLEGFTDTQYF. The CDR3 nucleotides read TGCGCCAGCAGCTCCCTCGAGGGTTTCACAGATACGCAGTATTTT.

The rearrangement joins TRBV29-1 to TRBJ2-6, with unresolved D. The CDR3 sequence is 17 residues long. V lost 4 bases, J lost 1 base, and 17 bases lay in between. Germline V gives CDR1 SQVTM, CDR2 ANQGSEA. In nucleotides, the CDR3 is TGCAGCGTTGTACCTGGAGTTGTCGGGTCTGGGGCCAACGTCCTGACTTTC. Its protein product is CSVVPGVVGSGANVLTF.